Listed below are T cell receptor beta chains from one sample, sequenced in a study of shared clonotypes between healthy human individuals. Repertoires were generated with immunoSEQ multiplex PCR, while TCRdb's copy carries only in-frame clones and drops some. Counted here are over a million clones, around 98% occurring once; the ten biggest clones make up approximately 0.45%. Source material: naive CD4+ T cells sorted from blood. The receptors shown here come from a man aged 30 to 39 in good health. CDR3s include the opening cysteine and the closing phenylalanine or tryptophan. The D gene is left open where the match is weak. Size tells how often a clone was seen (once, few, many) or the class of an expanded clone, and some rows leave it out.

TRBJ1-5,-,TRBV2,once,TGTGCCAGCAGACCCTCCGCCAGCAATCAGCCCCAGCATTTT,CASRPSASNQPQHF
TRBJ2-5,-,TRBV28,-,TGTGCCATCTCTAATCGTCAGGGAATGGGACAAGAGACCCAGTACTTC,CAISNRQGMGQETQYF
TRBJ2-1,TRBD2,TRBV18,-,TGTGCCAGCTCACCTCTCGGGGGGAGGCATGAGCAGTTCTTC,CASSPLGGRHEQFF
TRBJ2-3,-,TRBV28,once,TGTGCCAGCCGAGGGAGCACAGATACGCAGTATTTT,CASRGSTDTQYF
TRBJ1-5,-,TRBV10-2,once,TGCGCCAGCAGTGGGAGGGAGGCCCAGCCCCAGCATTTT,CASSGREAQPQHF
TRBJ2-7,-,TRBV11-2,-,TGTGCCAGCAGATTAGGGGGAGACGAGCAGTACTTC,CASRLGGDEQYF
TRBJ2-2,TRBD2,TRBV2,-,TGTGCCAGCAGGGTCCTAGCGGGAGCCACCGGGGAGCTGTTTTTT,CASRVLAGATGELFF
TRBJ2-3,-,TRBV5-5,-,TGTGCCAGCAAAAGCACAGATACGCAGTATTTT,CASKSTDTQYF
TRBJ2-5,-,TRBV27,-,TGTGCCAGCAGTTTGAGCCCCCCGGTAAATCGGGGATGGGAGACCCAGTACTTC,CASSLSPPVNRGWETQYF
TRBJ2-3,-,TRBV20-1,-,TGCAGTGCTACCCACACAGATACGCAGTATTTT,CSATHTDTQYF
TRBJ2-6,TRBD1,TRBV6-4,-,TGTGCCCGATACAACAGGGGGCTCCTCTCTGGGGCCAACGTCCTGACTTTC,CARYNRGLLSGANVLTF
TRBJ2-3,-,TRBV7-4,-,TGTGCCAGCAGACGTCGGACTACCGCTTTT,CASRRRTTAF